This T cell receptor (beta chain) emerged from a study of patients and donors after allogeneic stem cell transplantation. TCRdb fed the RT-PCR reads into MiXCR, producing one record per CDR3 protein. The table records about 230,000 distinct CDR3 sequences, 12% to 15% of them present only once. V dropped 1 base and J dropped 0 bases, with 11 bases sitting between them. The CDR3 has 16 amino acids. Germline V CDR1 and CDR2: SGHVS, FNYEAQ. Sequences were obtained from blood, either unsorted or a sorted T cell fraction (not recorded which). The sequence was obtained from a human donor who was either an allogeneic HSCT recipient or a stem cell or donor lymphocyte infusion donor (not recorded which). It is not recorded whose cells these are; they may come from a transplant donor. The rearrangement uses TRBV7-6 and TRBJ2-3; D uncertain. The DNA for the CDR3 is TGTGCCAGCAGCTTAGGATCCGGCCTCAGCACAGATACGCAGTATTTT. Amino acid sequence: CASSLGSGLSTDTQYF.